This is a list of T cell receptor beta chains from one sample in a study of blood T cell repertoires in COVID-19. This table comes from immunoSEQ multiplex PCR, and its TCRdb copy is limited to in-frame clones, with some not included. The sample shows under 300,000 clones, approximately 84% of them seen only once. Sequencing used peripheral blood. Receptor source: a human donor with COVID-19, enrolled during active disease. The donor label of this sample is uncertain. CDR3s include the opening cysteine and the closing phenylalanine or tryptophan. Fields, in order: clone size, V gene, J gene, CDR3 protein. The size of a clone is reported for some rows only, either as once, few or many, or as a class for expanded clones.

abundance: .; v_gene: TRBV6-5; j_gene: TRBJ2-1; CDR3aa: CASSYSGAGVYNEQFF
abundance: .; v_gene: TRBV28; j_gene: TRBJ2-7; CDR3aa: CASSPSTATYEQYF
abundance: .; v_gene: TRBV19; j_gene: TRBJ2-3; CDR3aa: CASSARDREGTDTQYF
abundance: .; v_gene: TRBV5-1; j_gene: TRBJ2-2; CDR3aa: CASSLTGSNTGELFF
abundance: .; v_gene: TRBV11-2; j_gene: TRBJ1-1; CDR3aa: CASSFQGSRTEAFF
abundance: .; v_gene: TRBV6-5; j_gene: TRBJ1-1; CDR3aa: CASTWDRTNTEAFF
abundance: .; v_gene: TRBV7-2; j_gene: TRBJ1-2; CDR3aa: CASSLDAGIEAYGYTF
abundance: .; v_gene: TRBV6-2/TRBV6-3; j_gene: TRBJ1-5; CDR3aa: CASSYSPGQGENQPQHF
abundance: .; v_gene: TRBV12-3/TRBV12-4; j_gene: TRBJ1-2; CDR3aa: CASSISYYGYTF
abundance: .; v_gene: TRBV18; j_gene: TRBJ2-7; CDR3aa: CASSPRDREEDEQYF
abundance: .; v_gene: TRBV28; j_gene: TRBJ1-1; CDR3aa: CASRYGGTEAFF
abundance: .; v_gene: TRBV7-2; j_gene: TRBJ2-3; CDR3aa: CASRKLAASTDTQYF
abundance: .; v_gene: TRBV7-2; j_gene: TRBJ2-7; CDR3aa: CASSSLIGEQYF
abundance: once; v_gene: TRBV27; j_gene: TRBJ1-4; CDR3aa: CASSLRGENEKLFF
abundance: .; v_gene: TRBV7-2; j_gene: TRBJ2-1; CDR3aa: CASSLTSGRGNEQFF
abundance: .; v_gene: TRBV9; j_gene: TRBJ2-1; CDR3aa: CASSPTSGRANEQFF
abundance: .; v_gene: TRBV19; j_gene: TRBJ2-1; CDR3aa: CASSMEDQRYNEQFF
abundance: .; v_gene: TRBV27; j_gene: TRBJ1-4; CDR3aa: CASSFRAGPGNEKLFF